These 16 T cell receptor beta chains were all obtained from the same sample, sequenced in a study of graft-versus-host responses after intestinal transplantation. These TCRs' antigens remain unknown. Here immunoSEQ multiplex PCR was the method, and the copy in TCRdb shows in-frame clones only, minus some. Among about 90,000 clones listed, less than 95% were seen once. The source was unstimulated CD4+ T cells sorted from spleen or lymph node cells, collected before transplant. These receptors all come from a human donor who was the organ donor for an intestinal transplant.

V is TRBV5-4 and J is TRBJ2-1, with TRBD2 matching over 7 bases. Trimming took 2 bases from V and 3 from J; bases not matched to a gene: 5. The germline V gene encodes CDR1 SGHNT and CDR2 YYREEE (reference sequence). The CDR3 is 15 residues long. The CDR3 DNA reads TGTGCCAGCAGCTTAGGGCGGGAGATCTACAATGAGCAGTTCTTC. This codes for CASSLGREIYNEQFF.

The chain joins TRBV19 to TRBJ1-1; D is perhaps TRBD1 (6 bases). Per germline, CDR1 LNHDA and CDR2 SQIVND (reference sequence). Trimming removed 7 bases from V and 5 bases from J, with 11 bases in between. CDR3 length equals 12 residues. The CDR3 reads CASTGVYTEAFF. In DNA, the CDR3 is TGTGCCAGTACAGGGGTTTATACTGAAGCTTTCTTT.

This chain uses TRBV30 with TRBJ1-6, with no clear D. The CDR3 sequence is 15 residues long. The germline gives CDR1 GTSNPN, CDR2 SVGIG (reference sequence). V gave up 2 bases and J gave up 7 bases, with 15 bases separating them. The CDR3: CAWSRSGSANSPLHF. The CDR3 bases are TGTGCCTGGAGTAGATCGGGTTCGGCGAATTCACCCCTCCACTTT.

J is TRBJ2-2 and V is TRBV21-1; the tabulated D call, TRBD2, remains unverified against the DNA. TRBV21-1 is deemed a pseudogene. The CDR3 covers 18 residues. The CDR3 sequence is CASSLSLLAGGRTGELFF. Written as DNA, the CDR3 is TGTGCCAGCAGCTTAAGTCTCCTAGCGGGAGGACGTACCGGGGAGCTGTTTTTT.

The chain is built from TRBV2 and TRBJ2-7; 7 bases align to TRBD1. This CDR3 has 13 amino acids. Per the germline V gene, CDR1 is SNHLY and CDR2 is FYNNEI. V shed 6 bases, J shed 1 base, and the junction held 3 bases outside the gene matches. CDR3 nucleotides: TGTGCCAGCAGCGGACAGGAATCCTACGAGCAGTACTTC. Translation gives CASSGQESYEQYF.

V gene TRBV29-1 combines with J gene TRBJ2-1; D may be TRBD2 (7 bases). The ends were cut back, 6 bases at V and 4 bases at J, with 22 bases in the middle. The CDR3 has 16 residues. The germline gives CDR1 SQVTM, CDR2 ANQGSEA. The CDR3 sequence: CSVEGGGPQTYNEQFF. The CDR3 coding sequence is TGCAGCGTAGAGGGCGGGGGCCCCCAAACATACAATGAGCAGTTCTTC.

This clone was seen a single time. V usage is TRBV11-2 and J usage is TRBJ2-5; 7 nucleotides align to TRBD2. The CDR3 covers 15 residues. With V trimmed by 5 bases and J by 0 bases, 6 bases remained unmatched. Per germline, CDR1 SGHAT and CDR2 FQNNGV. CDR3 sequence reads: CASSPPGGYQETQYF. In nucleotides, the CDR3 is TGTGCCAGCAGCCCTCCGGGGGGTTACCAAGAGACCCAGTACTTC.

The gene calls are TRBV7-8 and TRBJ2-7; 14 bases map to TRBD2. The CDR3 covers 19 residues. Germline lookup yields CDR1 SGHVS and CDR2 FQNEAQ. Losses at the gene ends were 5 bases for V and 0 bases for J; bases not matched to a gene: 12. In nucleotides, the CDR3 is TGTGCCAGCAGCCGAGGGACTAGCGGGAGAGAAAGGAGCTCCTACGAGCAGTACTTC. Amino acids: CASSRGTSGRERSSYEQYF.

The rearrangement joins TRBV15 to TRBJ1-1, with TRBD1 matching over 7 bases. The CDR3 consists of 13 residues. Per the germline V gene, CDR1 is LNHNV and CDR2 is YYDKDF (reference sequence). Trimming at V came to 0 bases and at J to 11 bases, leaving 6 bases not matched to a gene. CDR3: CATSRDLDRVAFF. The CDR3 coding sequence is TGTGCCACCAGCAGAGATCTTGACAGGGTGGCTTTCTTT.

The chain links TRBV5-1 to TRBJ1-1, with 9 bases aligning to TRBD1. Germline assignment: CDR1 SGHRS and CDR2 YFSETQ. Unmatched junction bases numbered 13, after V lost 0 bases and J lost 4 bases. CDR3 length: 18 amino acids. The CDR3, as DNA: TGCGCCAGCAGCTTGGTAGGCGGGACAGGGTCGGTCGGCACTGAAGCTTTCTTT. It specifies CASSLVGGTGSVGTEAFF.

The V and J genes are TRBV7-9 and TRBJ2-2, with D tentatively TRBD1 (5 bases). This CDR3 region has 16 residues. Germline V gives CDR1 SEHNR, CDR2 FQNEAQ (reference sequence). V shed 7 bases and J shed 0 bases, with 15 bases lying between them. CDR3 nucleotides: TGTGCCAGCACCGGATATGACAGCTCGAACACCGGGGAGCTGTTTTTT. It encodes CASTGYDSSNTGELFF.

This clone was seen just once. The V call is TRBV5-1, the J call TRBJ1-1; 8 nucleotides line up with TRBD1. Per the germline V gene, CDR1 is SGHRS and CDR2 is YFSETQ. The CDR3 runs to 12 residues. V gave up 4 bases and J gave up 8 bases; unmatched junction bases: 4. The CDR3 loop reads CASSTRTGEAFF. In DNA, the CDR3 is TGCGCCAGCAGCACCAGGACAGGGGAAGCTTTCTTT.

As DNA, the CDR3 is TGTGCCAGCAGGAGGGGGTCATACTACGAGCAGTACTTC. Residues: CASRRGSYYEQYF. The chain carries TRBV6-6 and TRBJ2-7; D possibly corresponds to TRBD1 (6 bases). The CDR3 length is 13 residues. CDR1 and CDR2 from the germline V gene are MNHNY and SVGAGI (reference sequence). Trimming removed 6 bases at V and 3 bases at J, with 12 bases between.

The chain is built from TRBV5-4 and TRBJ2-5, with 7 bases fitting TRBD1. CDR1 and CDR2 from the germline V gene are SGHNT and YYREEE (reference sequence). The CDR3 is 15 amino acids. J gave up 5 bases and V 3 bases, and 10 bases lay outside the gene matches. CDR3 sequence: CASSSAPTGKETQYF. The CDR3 DNA sequence: TGTGCCAGCAGCTCAGCTCCGACAGGGAAGGAGACCCAGTACTTC. Together with reference TRBV5-4 and TRBJ2-5, the CDR3 gives the full variable domain: ETGVTQSPTHLIKTRGQQVTLRCSSQSGHNTVSWYQQALGQGPQFIFQYYREEENGRGNFPPRFSGLQFPNYSSELNVNALELDDSALYLCASSSAPTGKETQYFGPGTRLLVL.

The rearrangement links TRBV19 to TRBJ2-1; weak D call: TRBD2 (6 bases). CDR3 length: 14 amino acids. V was shortened by 4 bases and J by 8 bases, with 15 bases between the two germline ends. Germline-derived CDR1 and CDR2 are LNHDA and SQIVND (reference sequence). CDR3 DNA sequence: TGTGCCAGTAGTACCCGACTAGACGACTATGAGCAGTTCTTC. Translating gives CASSTRLDDYEQFF.

The chain recombines TRBV19 with TRBJ1-3; no clear D. Germline CDR1 is LNHDA and CDR2 is SQIVND (reference sequence). The CDR3 is 14 residues long. V lost 6 bases and J lost 0, with 9 bases in between. CDR3 nucleotide sequence: TGTGCCAGTAGCGTCCAGGTCTCTGGAAACACCATATATTTT. Translating gives CASSVQVSGNTIYF.